This entry features one T cell receptor beta chain sequence. Its specificity is unknown. This CDR3 comprises 14 residues. Germline V gene sequence: CDR1 MGHRA, CDR2 YSYEKL. The ends were cut back, 2 bases at V and 9 bases at J, with 14 bases in the middle. The data were obtained in a study of identical twins. General study findings and limits: Carriage of fewer insertions was seen in abundant cord blood beta clonotypes, whereas memory repertoires showed none.

The authors used template switching to add a universal primer site and gave cDNA unique molecular identifiers. MiXCR, run by TCRdb on the 5' RACE reads, gives a single entry per CDR3 protein. The table lists more than 400,000 distinct CDR3 sequences, nearly 15% of them singletons, with roughly 0.43% in the top ten. The sample was also reused in another study, on yellow fever vaccine responses in identical twins.

The gene calls are TRBV4-1 and TRBJ2-1; D ambiguous. The sequence was obtained from a woman younger than 35 in good health. Sequenced sample: CD4+ T cells sorted from blood. CDR3 sequence (DNA): TGCGCCAGCAGCCAACCGACTGCTAGGACTGAGCAGTTCTTC. Amino acid sequence: CASSQPTARTEQFF.